These 24 T cell receptor beta chains were all obtained from the same sample, sequenced in a study of CD8 T cells in ankylosing spondylitis. In TCRdb, the 5' RACE reads were re-called with MiXCR into one record per CDR3 protein. The table lists 350,000 to 450,000 distinct CDR3 sequences, 20% to 25% of them singletons, with roughly 14% in the top ten. The sample comprised blood, either unsorted or a sorted T cell fraction (not recorded which). All receptors come from a male donor with ankylosing spondylitis or in good health (not recorded which).

This clonotype was recorded a few times. The chain combines TRBV20-1 with TRBJ2-1; D uncertain. CDR1 and CDR2 from the germline V gene are DFQATT and SNEGSKA (reference sequence). V lost 4 bases to trimming and J lost 3 bases, with 13 bases between them. This CDR3 is 14 amino acids long. CDR3 nucleotides: TGCAGTGCTACACCCCTCAGGAGCTACAATGAGCAGTTCTTC. It yields the protein CSATPLRSYNEQFF.

Only a few counts were recorded for this clonotype. The chain recombines TRBV28 with TRBJ1-5, with D perhaps TRBD1 (5 bases). The CDR3 extends over 15 amino acids. Trimming shortened V by 7 bases and J by 1 base, and 14 bases separated the two germline ends. Germline CDR1 MDHEN, CDR2 SYDVKM. The CDR3 here is CASKPGKGSNQPQHF. CDR3 DNA sequence: TGTGCCAGCAAGCCAGGGAAAGGAAGCAATCAGCCCCAGCATTTT. The full variable domain, completed using reference TRBV28 and TRBJ1-5, is DVKVTQSSRYLVKRTGEKVFLECVQDMDHENMFWYRQDPGLGLRLIYFSYDVKMKEKGDIPEGYSVSREKKERFSLILESASTNQTSMYLCASKPGKGSNQPQHFGDGTRLSIL.

This clonotype was seen a few times. This chain connects TRBV11-2 to TRBJ2-2; 7 nucleotides agree with TRBD1. The V gene's germline CDR1 is SGHAT and CDR2 FQNNGV. With 7 bases clipped from V and 0 bases from J, the junction kept 11 bases outside the gene matches. CDR3 length equals 17 residues. The CDR3 is CASTGTDVFANTGELFF. As DNA, the CDR3 is TGTGCCAGCACCGGGACAGATGTTTTCGCGAACACCGGGGAGCTGTTTTTT.

This clonotype was recorded at least ten times. The genes are TRBV11-1 and TRBJ2-6; 7 bases map to TRBD1. The germline V gene encodes CDR1 SGHAT and CDR2 FQDESV (reference sequence). Germline trimming cut 5 bases from V and 0 bases from J; bases unmatched to any gene: 13. This CDR3 is built from 19 residues. The CDR3 DNA is TGTGCCAGCAGCCCGAAAAGGACAGGAGATCGCTCTGGGGCCAACGTCCTGACTTTC. Encoded protein: CASSPKRTGDRSGANVLTF.

The J gene is TRBJ2-7, the V gene TRBV20-1; D perhaps matches TRBD1 (5 bases). The CDR3 covers 14 residues. Germline lookup yields CDR1 DFQATT and CDR2 SNEGSKA (reference sequence). V lost 4 bases to trimming and J lost 5 bases, with 18 bases between them. CDR3 DNA sequence: TGCAGTGCTACTAAACCCCAGGGTGGACACGAGCAGTACTTC. Its translation is CSATKPQGGHEQYF.

CDR3 coding DNA: TGTGCCAGCAGTTCGGGCCAGCTGACCTACGAGCAGTACTTC. Translated: CASSSGQLTYEQYF. This chain joins TRBV6-5 and TRBJ2-7; no definite D call. This CDR3 comprises 14 residues. Trimming removed 4 bases at V and 2 bases at J, with 12 bases between. The V gene's germline CDR1 is MNHEY and CDR2 SVGAGI.

The chain couples TRBV12-3 or TRBV12-4 to TRBJ2-2; 11 bases are a match to TRBD2. This CDR3 has 16 residues. V shed 4 bases, J shed 5 bases, and the junction held 6 bases outside the gene matches. The CDR3 region has the DNA TGTGCCAGCAGTTCCGTTACTAGCGGGGGAACCGGGGAGCTGTTTTTT. Protein: CASSSVTSGGTGELFF.

The chain uses TRBV14 and TRBJ2-5; maybe TRBD1 (6 bases). This CDR3 has 16 residues. Germline-derived CDR1 and CDR2 are SGHDN and FVKESK. Trimming cost V 4 bases and J 9 bases, with 24 bases left between them. The CDR3, as DNA: TGTGCCAGCAGCCTGAGCCAAGGGGACATACTGATGGCCCAGTACTTC. Translation: CASSLSQGDILMAQYF.

There are a few counts of this clonotype. The rearrangement joins TRBV29-1 to TRBJ2-1; 7 bases match TRBD2. Per germline, CDR1 SQVTM and CDR2 ANQGSEA. V trimming: 4 bases; J trimming: 6 bases; junction bases outside the gene matches: 12. This CDR3 spans 15 amino acids. CDR3: CSVVLPRRGSNEQFF. The CDR3 region has the DNA TGCAGCGTTGTGCTCCCTAGGCGGGGGTCCAATGAGCAGTTCTTC.

In this sample, this clonotype turned up a few times. J is TRBJ2-7 and V is TRBV9; D is possibly TRBD1 (5 bases). Trimming left V 0 bases short and J 2 bases short, with 12 bases between. Germline CDR1 and CDR2: SGDLS and YYNGEE. The CDR3 covers 15 residues. The CDR3 is CASSVAAGSTYEQYF. The CDR3 DNA is TGTGCCAGCAGCGTAGCGGCAGGGTCAACCTACGAGCAGTACTTC. The full variable domain, completed using reference TRBV9 and TRBJ2-7, is DSGVTQTPKHLITATGQRVTLRCSPRSGDLSVYWYQQSLDQGLQFLIQYYNGEERAKGNILERFSAQQFPDLHSELNLSSLELGDSALYFCASSVAAGSTYEQYFGPGTRLTVT.

This clonotype has only a few counts. The chain carries TRBV29-1 and TRBJ2-5, with D possibly matching TRBD1 (6 bases). Germline V gene lookup returns CDR1 SQVTM and CDR2 ANQGSEA. The V end was cut by 4 bases, the J end by 2 bases, with 14 bases between. This CDR3 is 14 amino acids long. CDR3 region: CSVAGGTLQETQYF. DNA for the CDR3: TGCAGCGTTGCAGGTGGGACACTACAAGAGACCCAGTACTTC.

The chain has TRBV19 and TRBJ2-7; D possibly corresponds to TRBD2 (6 bases). Per germline, CDR1 LNHDA and CDR2 SQIVND (reference sequence). The CDR3 covers 15 residues. V gave up 3 bases and J gave up 3 bases, with 15 bases separating them. The DNA for the CDR3 is TGTGCCAGTAGTATGGCGGGATTCCCCCTCTACGAGCAGTACTTC. It is translated as CASSMAGFPLYEQYF.

This clonotype was detected a few times. The chain is built from TRBV20-1 and TRBJ2-2; D gene unclear. CDR3 length: 11 residues. CDR1 and CDR2 from the germline V gene are DFQATT and SNEGSKA (reference sequence). V lost 3 bases, J lost 4 bases, and 3 bases lay in between. CDR3 loop: CSASSTGELFF. CDR3 nucleotides: TGCAGTGCTAGTTCCACCGGGGAGCTGTTTTTT.

This clonotype was seen once. The CDR3 DNA is TGTGCCAGCAGCCCCGGGGGGCCCCTCCCTTACAATGAGCAGTTCTTC. Amino acid sequence: CASSPGGPLPYNEQFF. This rearrangement joins TRBV6-1 to TRBJ2-1; D is perhaps TRBD2 (7 bases). V lost 6 bases and J lost 4, with 19 bases in between. Per germline, CDR1 MNHNS and CDR2 SASEGT. The CDR3 is 16 amino acids.

This clonotype counts as medium-sized. V and J are TRBV4-2 and TRBJ1-1; 7 bases are a match to TRBD1. This CDR3 comprises 15 residues. CDR1 is LGHNA and CDR2 is YNFKEQ in the germline V gene. Trimming removed 0 bases from V and 5 bases from J; junction bases left unmatched: 6. CDR3 DNA sequence: TGTGCCAGCAGCCAAGATCAGGGGGGGAGGACTGAAGCTTTCTTT. Amino acids: CASSQDQGGRTEAFF.

This clonotype was seen more than once but under ten times. The chain recombines TRBV12-3 or TRBV12-4 with TRBJ2-6, with D uncertain. V lost 6 bases and J 0 bases, leaving 12 bases between the germline ends. The CDR3 contains 16 residues. Here the CDR3 DNA reads TGTGCCAGCAGCTCCCTGGGTGGCTCTGGGGCCAACGTCCTGACTTTC. Translating gives CASSSLGGSGANVLTF.

V gene TRBV11-3 combines with J gene TRBJ2-1, with D uncertain. Germline CDR1 SGHNT, CDR2 YENEEA. V gave up 4 bases and J gave up 6 bases, with 7 bases separating them. CDR3 length: 12 residues. The DNA of the CDR3 is TGTGCCAGCAGCTCCGACCCCAATGAGCAGTTCTTC. It specifies CASSSDPNEQFF.

This clonotype was found a few times. V is TRBV28 and J is TRBJ1-1, with D tentatively TRBD1 (5 bases). Germline V gives CDR1 MDHEN, CDR2 SYDVKM. CDR3 length equals 12 residues. Trimming cost V 9 bases and J 1 base, with 9 bases left between them. CDR3 protein: CASWGGNTEAFF. CDR3 sequence (DNA): TGTGCCAGTTGGGGGGGGAACACTGAAGCTTTCTTT.

In this sample, this clonotype turned up a few times. This chain links TRBV29-1 with TRBJ2-7; no reliable D call. The V and J ends lost 6 bases and 4 bases respectively, with 13 bases between them. This CDR3 comprises 12 residues. Germline loops: CDR1 SQVTM, CDR2 ANQGSEA. In DNA, the CDR3 is TGCAGCGTGGCCGAGAACACTTACGAGCAGTACTTC. Encoded protein: CSVAENTYEQYF.

The sample holds a few counts of this clonotype. The V gene is TRBV7-9, the J gene TRBJ2-7, with TRBD1 matching 8 bases. The CDR3 consists of 15 residues. Germline V gene data show CDR1 as SEHNR and CDR2 as FQNEAQ (reference sequence). With V trimmed by 5 bases and J by 4 bases, 10 bases remained unmatched. The DNA for the CDR3 is TGTGCCAGCAGCCTCCAGGACAGGGTCGGATACGAGCAGTACTTC. It specifies CASSLQDRVGYEQYF. The whole variable domain, filled in from reference TRBV7-9 and TRBJ2-7, reads DTGVSQNPRHKITKRGQNVTFRCDPISEHNRLYWYRQTLGQGPEFLTYFQNEAQLEKSRLLSDRFSAERPKGSFSTLEIQRTEQGDSAMYLCASSLQDRVGYEQYFGPGTRLTVT.

V and J are TRBV6-4 and TRBJ2-3, with 8 positions matching TRBD1. The CDR3 loop spans 15 amino acids. V lost 1 base and J lost 4; bases outside the gene matches: 4. Germline-derived CDR1 and CDR2 are MRHNA and SNTAGT. CDR3 in amino acids: CASSDWAGGPDTQYF. The CDR3 region has the DNA TGTGCCAGCAGTGACTGGGCAGGGGGCCCAGATACGCAGTATTTT.

This clonotype appeared a few times. The chain carries TRBV7-9 and TRBJ1-3, with D tentatively TRBD1 (6 bases). Germline CDR1 SEHNR, CDR2 FQNEAQ (reference sequence). This CDR3 has 17 amino acids. V dropped 1 base and J dropped 2 bases, with 15 bases sitting between them. In nucleotides, the CDR3 is TGTGCCAGCAGCTTAGGAGGCAGGGGATCGGCTGGAAACACCATATATTTT. Its protein is CASSLGGRGSAGNTIYF.

The chain is built from TRBV27 and TRBJ2-5; 8 bases align to TRBD2. V dropped 6 bases and J dropped 4; count of bases not matched to a gene: 7. The CDR3 has 14 amino acids. Germline V gene lookup returns CDR1 MNHEY and CDR2 SMNVEV (reference sequence). CDR3 DNA sequence: TGTGCCAGCAGACCATTGACTAGCGCAGAGACCCAGTACTTC. Its translation is CASRPLTSAETQYF.

In this sample, this clonotype turned up a few times. The chain recombines TRBV3-1 with TRBJ2-7, with D perhaps matching TRBD2 (6 bases). Germline CDR1 LGHDT, CDR2 YNNKEL (reference sequence). V dropped 4 bases and J dropped 3 bases, with 13 bases sitting between them. The CDR3 runs to 14 residues. CDR3 nucleotides: TGTGCCAGCAGCCCGGGACTGCGTCTCTACGAGCAGTACTTC. The encoded protein is CASSPGLRLYEQYF.